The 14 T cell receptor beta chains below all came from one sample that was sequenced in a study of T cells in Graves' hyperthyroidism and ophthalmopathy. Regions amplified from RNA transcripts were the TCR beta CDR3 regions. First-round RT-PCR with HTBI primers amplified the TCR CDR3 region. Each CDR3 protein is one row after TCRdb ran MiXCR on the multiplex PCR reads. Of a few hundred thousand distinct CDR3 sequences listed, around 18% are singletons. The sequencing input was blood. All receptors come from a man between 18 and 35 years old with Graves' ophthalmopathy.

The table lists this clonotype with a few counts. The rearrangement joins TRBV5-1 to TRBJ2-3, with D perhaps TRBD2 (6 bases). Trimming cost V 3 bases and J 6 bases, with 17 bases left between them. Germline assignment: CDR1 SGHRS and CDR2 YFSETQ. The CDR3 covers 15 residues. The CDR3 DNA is TGCGCCAGCAGCTCAAAATCCGGGACTCACGATACGCAGTATTTT. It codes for CASSSKSGTHDTQYF. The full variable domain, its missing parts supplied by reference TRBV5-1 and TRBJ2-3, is KAGVTQTPRYLIKTRGQQVTLSCSPISGHRSVSWYQQTPGQGLQFLFEYFSETQRNKGNFPGRFSGRQFSNSRSEMNVSTLELGDSALYLCASSSKSGTHDTQYFGPGTRLTVL.

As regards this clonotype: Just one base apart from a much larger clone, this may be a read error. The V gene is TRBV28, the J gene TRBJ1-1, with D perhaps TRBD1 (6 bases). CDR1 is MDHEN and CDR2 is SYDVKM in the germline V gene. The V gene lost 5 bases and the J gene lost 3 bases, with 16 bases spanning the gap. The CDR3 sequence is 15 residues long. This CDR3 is CASSPFRTVDTEAFF. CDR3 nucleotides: TGTGCCAGCAGTCCGTTCCGGACAGTTGACACTGAAGCTTTCTTT.

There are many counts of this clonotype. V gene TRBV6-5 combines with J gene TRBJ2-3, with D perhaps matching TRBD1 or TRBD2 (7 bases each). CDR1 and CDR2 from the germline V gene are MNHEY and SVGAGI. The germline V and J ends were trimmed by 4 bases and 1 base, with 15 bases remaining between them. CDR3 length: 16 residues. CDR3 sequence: CASSSYRGGGTDTQYF. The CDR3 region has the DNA TGTGCCAGCAGTTCTTACAGGGGAGGGGGCACAGATACGCAGTATTTT.

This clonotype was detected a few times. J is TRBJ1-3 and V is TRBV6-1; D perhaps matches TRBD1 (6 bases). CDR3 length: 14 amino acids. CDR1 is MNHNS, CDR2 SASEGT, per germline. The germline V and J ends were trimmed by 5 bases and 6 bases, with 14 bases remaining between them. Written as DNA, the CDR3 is TGTGCCAGCAGTTCACGCCAGGGGTTAAACACCATATATTTT. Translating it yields CASSSRQGLNTIYF.

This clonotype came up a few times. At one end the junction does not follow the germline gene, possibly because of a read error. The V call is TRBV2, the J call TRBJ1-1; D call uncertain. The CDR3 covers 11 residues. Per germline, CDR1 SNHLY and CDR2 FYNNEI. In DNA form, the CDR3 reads TGTGCCAGCAAGGGAAACAGTGAAGCTTTCTTT. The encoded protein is CASKGNSEAFF.

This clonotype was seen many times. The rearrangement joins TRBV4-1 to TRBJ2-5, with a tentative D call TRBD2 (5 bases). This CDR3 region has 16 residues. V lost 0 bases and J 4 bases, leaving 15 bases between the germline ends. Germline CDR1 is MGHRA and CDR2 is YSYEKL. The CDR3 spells CASSQEIDGVRETQYF. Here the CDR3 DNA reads TGCGCCAGCAGCCAAGAAATCGACGGGGTAAGAGAGACCCAGTACTTC.

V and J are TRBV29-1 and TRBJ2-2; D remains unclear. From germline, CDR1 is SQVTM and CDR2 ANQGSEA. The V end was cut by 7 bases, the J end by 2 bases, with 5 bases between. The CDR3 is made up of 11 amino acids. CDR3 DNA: TGCAGCGCCTGTAACACCGGGGAGCTGTTTTTT. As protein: CSACNTGELFF.

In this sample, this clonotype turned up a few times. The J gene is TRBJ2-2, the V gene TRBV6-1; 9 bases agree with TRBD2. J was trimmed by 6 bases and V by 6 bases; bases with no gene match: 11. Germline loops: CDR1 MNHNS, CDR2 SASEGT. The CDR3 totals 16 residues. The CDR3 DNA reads TGTGCCAGCAGAGGGGGGCGGGGGGGCAAGGCCGGGGAGCTGTTTTTT. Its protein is CASRGGRGGKAGELFF.

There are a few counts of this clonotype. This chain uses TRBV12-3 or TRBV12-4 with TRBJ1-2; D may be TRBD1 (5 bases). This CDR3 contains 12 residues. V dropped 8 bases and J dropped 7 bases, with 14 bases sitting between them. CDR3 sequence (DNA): TGTGCCAGCGCCGCGGGGGAGGTTGGCTACACCTTC. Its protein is CASAAGEVGYTF.

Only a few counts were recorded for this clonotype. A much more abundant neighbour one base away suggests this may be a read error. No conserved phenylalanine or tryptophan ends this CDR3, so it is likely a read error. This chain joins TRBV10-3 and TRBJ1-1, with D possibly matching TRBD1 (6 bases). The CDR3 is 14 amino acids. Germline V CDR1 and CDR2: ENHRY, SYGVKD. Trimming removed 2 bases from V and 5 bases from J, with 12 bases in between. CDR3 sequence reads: CAISEDRLSTEAFL. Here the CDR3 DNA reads TGTGCCATCAGTGAGGACAGGTTGAGTACTGAAGCTTTCCTT.

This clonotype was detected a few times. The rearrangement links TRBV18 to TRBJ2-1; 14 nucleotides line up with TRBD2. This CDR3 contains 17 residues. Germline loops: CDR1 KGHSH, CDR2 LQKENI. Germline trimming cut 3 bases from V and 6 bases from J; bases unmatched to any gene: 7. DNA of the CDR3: TGTGCCAGCTCACCTAACCGACTAGCGGGGGGGGCCAATGAGCAGTTCTTC. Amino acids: CASSPNRLAGGANEQFF.

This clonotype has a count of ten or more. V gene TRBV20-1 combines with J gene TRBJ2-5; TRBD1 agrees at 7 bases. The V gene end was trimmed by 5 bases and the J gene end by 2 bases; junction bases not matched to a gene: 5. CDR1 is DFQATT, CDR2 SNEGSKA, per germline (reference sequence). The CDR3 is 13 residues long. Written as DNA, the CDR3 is TGCAGTGCTTCCGGGACAGCTCAAGAGACCCAGTACTTC. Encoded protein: CSASGTAQETQYF.

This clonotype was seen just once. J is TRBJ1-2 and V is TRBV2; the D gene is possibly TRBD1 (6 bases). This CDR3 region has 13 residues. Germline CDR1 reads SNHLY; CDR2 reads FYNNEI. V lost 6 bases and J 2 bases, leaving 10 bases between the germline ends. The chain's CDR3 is CASRQGGNYGYTF. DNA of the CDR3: TGTGCCAGCAGACAGGGTGGCAACTATGGCTACACCTTC.

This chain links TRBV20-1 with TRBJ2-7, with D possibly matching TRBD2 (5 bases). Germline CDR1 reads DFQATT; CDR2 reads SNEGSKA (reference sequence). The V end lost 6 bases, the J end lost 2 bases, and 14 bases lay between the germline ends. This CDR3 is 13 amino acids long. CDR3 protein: CSAAGLVTYEQYF. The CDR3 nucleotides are TGCAGTGCCGCGGGCCTAGTAACCTACGAGCAGTACTTC.